These 13 T cell receptor beta chains were sequenced from one sample in a study of blood T cell repertoires in COVID-19 (dated by TCRdb to the early 2020s). Receptor amplification or capture employed the immunoSEQ multiplex PCR assay. What TCRdb holds here is the immuneACCESS table cut down to in-frame rearrangements. Part of the clones is not present; checked against another copy, under half of the missing clones reflect an unresolved V gene, and the others are unexplained. Here the sample has 60,000 to 80,000 clones; 80% to 90% occur a single time. Clones ranked in the top ten supply 18% of the sample. Source material: peripheral blood. These TCRs come from a woman in her sixties or seventies with COVID-19, enrolled during active disease.

The chain links TRBV5-6 to TRBJ2-5; 7 positions match TRBD1. CDR1 and CDR2 from the germline V gene are SGHDT and YYEEEE. V shed 5 bases, J shed 2 bases, and the junction held 6 bases outside the gene matches. The CDR3 sequence is 14 residues long. CDR3 sequence (DNA): TGTGCCAGCAGAAGACAGGGTACGCAAGAGACCCAGTACTTC. It encodes CASRRQGTQETQYF.

The chain couples TRBV11-3 to TRBJ2-7; D remains unclear. CDR3 length equals 15 residues. Deletions cut 5 bases from V and 2 bases from J, with 16 bases between. Germline values: CDR1 SGHNT, CDR2 YENEEA. CDR3 bases: TGTGCCAGCAGCCCCTATGGGCAAAAAGCCTACGAGCAGTACTTC. Amino acid sequence: CASSPYGQKAYEQYF.

The V call is TRBV28, the J call TRBJ1-3; TRBD1 matches at 9 bases. The CDR3 covers 14 residues. Germline CDR1 and CDR2: MDHEN and SYDVKM. The V gene end was trimmed by 5 bases and the J gene end by 8 bases; junction bases not matched to a gene: 7. The CDR3 region is CASSRGTGRDTIYF. The DNA of the CDR3 is TGTGCCAGCAGTCGAGGGACAGGGAGGGACACCATATATTTT.

The rearrangement joins TRBV7-2 to TRBJ2-1, with TRBD2 matching over 10 bases. The germline CDR1 and CDR2 sequences are SGHTA and FQGNSA. The junction had 10 bases not matched to a gene; V was cut back by 6 bases and J by 8 bases. The CDR3 consists of 15 residues. CDR3 protein: CASRLTSGISHEQFF. The DNA of the CDR3 is TGTGCCAGCAGATTAACTAGCGGGATTTCCCATGAGCAGTTCTTC.

CDR3 loop: CASSPPRQLDNEQFF. CDR3 in DNA: TGTGCCAGCTCACCACCGAGACAGCTAGACAATGAGCAGTTCTTC. The V call is TRBV18, the J call TRBJ2-1, with D possibly matching TRBD1 (5 bases). The length of the CDR3 is 15 residues. Trimming removed 0 bases at V and 5 bases at J, with 11 bases between. CDR1 and CDR2 (germline): KGHSH, LQKENI.

This chain connects TRBV10-2 to TRBJ1-2; D might be TRBD1 (5 bases). CDR1 WSHSY and CDR2 SAAADI come from the germline V gene. CDR3 size: 14 residues. V was shortened by 2 bases and J by 4 bases, with 11 bases between the two germline ends. CDR3: CASSEGATRYGYTF. The CDR3 coding sequence is TGCGCCAGCAGTGAGGGGGCCACCCGCTATGGCTACACCTTC.

This clone appeared once. The chain is built from TRBV11-3 and TRBJ2-1; 11 bases are shared with TRBD2. Losses at the gene ends were 7 bases for V and 13 bases for J; bases not matched to a gene: 18. The length of the CDR3 is 16 residues. Germline V gene data show CDR1 as SGHNT and CDR2 as YENEEA. For the CDR3, the DNA is TGTGCCAGCACCCTAGGGGGTAGCGGGAGGGTCGGAGTTCAGTTCTTC. This sequence encodes CASTLGGSGRVGVQFF.

This CDR3 reads CASSLVRLAGNEQFF. CDR3 in DNA: TGTGCCAGCAGCTTAGTTCGGCTAGCGGGCAATGAGCAGTTCTTC. The gene calls are TRBV7-9 and TRBJ2-1, with TRBD2 matching over 8 bases. The CDR3 runs 15 residues. The ends lost 1 base at V and 6 bases at J; junction bases unmatched: 5. Germline-derived CDR1 and CDR2 are SEHNR and FQNEAQ (reference sequence).

The chain combines TRBV6-5 with TRBJ1-2, with 10 bases identical to TRBD1. The CDR3 loop spans 13 amino acids. Germline V gives CDR1 MNHEY, CDR2 SVGAGI. V trimming: 4 bases; J trimming: 7 bases; junction bases outside the gene matches: 3. The CDR3 DNA follows: TGTGCCAGCAGTTCCGGGACAGGGGTTGGCTACACCTTC. Protein: CASSSGTGVGYTF.

The rearrangement joins TRBV7-2 to TRBJ1-5; D uncertain. The CDR3 runs to 14 residues. The germline V gene encodes CDR1 SGHTA and CDR2 FQGNSA. Trimming stripped 2 bases from V and 1 base from J, with 6 bases between. The DNA for the CDR3 is TGTGCCAGCAGCTTAAGTCGGAGCAATCAGCCCCAGCATTTT. This translates into CASSLSRSNQPQHF.

This chain links TRBV5-1 with TRBJ2-5, with D possibly being TRBD2 (5 bases). The CDR3 covers 12 residues. Trimming shortened V by 0 bases and J by 5 bases, and 5 bases separated the two germline ends. The germline gives CDR1 SGHRS, CDR2 YFSETQ. CDR3: CASSLVAETQYF. The CDR3 nucleotides read TGCGCCAGCAGCTTGGTAGCGGAGACCCAGTACTTC.

J is TRBJ2-7 and V is TRBV30; TRBD1 matches at 8 bases. This CDR3 spans 15 amino acids. The V gene end was trimmed by 4 bases and the J gene end by 3 bases; junction bases not matched to a gene: 11. Looked up from germline, CDR1 is GTSNPN and CDR2 is SVGIG (reference sequence). The CDR3 sequence is CAWIPDRGSYYEQYF. CDR3 sequence (DNA): TGTGCCTGGATCCCTGACAGGGGATCTTACTACGAGCAGTACTTC.

The chain carries TRBV6-2 or TRBV6-3 and TRBJ1-2, with TRBD1 matching over 7 bases. Germline V gene data show CDR1 as MNHEY and CDR2 as SVGEGT. V lost 0 bases and J lost 2; bases outside the gene matches: 3. This CDR3 is 15 amino acids long. The CDR3 bases are TGTGCCAGCAGTTACTCCCGGGACAGCAACTATGGCTACACCTTC. Its translation is CASSYSRDSNYGYTF.